A selection of T cell receptor beta chains follows, all from one sample in a study of control samples from healthy donors and cancer patients. This table comes from immunoSEQ multiplex PCR, and its TCRdb copy is limited to in-frame clones, with some not included. The sample shows 120,000 or so clones, 80% to 90% of them seen only once. The sequenced sample was blood. The source of these receptors is a man aged 30 to 39 in good health. Each CDR3 is given with its conserved first and last residue. A D gene is named only where the DNA matches it firmly. Not every row has a clone size; where given, it reads once, few, many or a size class.

V,D,J,length,size,DNA,CDR3
TRBV29-1,-,TRBJ1-1,12,-,TGCAGCGTTGTATTGGGGAACACTGAAGCTTTCTTT,CSVVLGNTEAFF
TRBV4-1,-,TRBJ1-2,16,-,TGCCCCAGCAGCCATGGGTGGGGGGGACTGGGTGAAGGCTACACCTTC,CPSSHGWGGLGEGYTF
TRBV5-5,-,TRBJ2-3,12,-,TGTGCCAGCAGCCATATAACAGATACGCAGTATTTT,CASSHITDTQYF
TRBV6-4,-,TRBJ1-1,12,-,TGTGCCAGCAGTGGCGGGGGCGAGGTAGCTTTCTTT,CASSGGGEVAFF
TRBV10-1,-,TRBJ1-2,15,-,TGCGCCAGCAGTGAGTCCACCTATGGCAAGTATGGCTACACCTTC,CASSESTYGKYGYTF
TRBV2,-,TRBJ1-2,14,-,TGTGCCAGCAGTGGGGCAGCCGGGGGGTACGGCTACACCTTC,CASSGAAGGYGYTF
TRBV3-1/TRBV3-2,TRBD1,TRBJ1-1,15,-,TGTGCCAGCAGCCCGGGGACAGGCGATAACACTGAAGCTTTCTTT,CASSPGTGDNTEAFF
TRBV5-1,-,TRBJ1-2,15,-,TGCGCCAGCAGCTTGGTTGGAGCCAAGGAGGGTGGCTACACCTTC,CASSLVGAKEGGYTF
TRBV27,TRBD2,TRBJ2-1,15,-,TGTGCCAGCAGTCTCGGGACTAGCGGAACCAATGAGCAGTTCTTC,CASSLGTSGTNEQFF
TRBV27,TRBD1,TRBJ1-2,16,-,TGTGCCAGCACCCCGGGACAGGGGGCCTTTAACTATGGCTACACCTTC,CASTPGQGAFNYGYTF
TRBV10-3,-,TRBJ2-3,14,-,TGTGCCATCAGTGTTGGGACGAGCACAGATACGCAGTATTTT,CAISVGTSTDTQYF
TRBV11-3,-,TRBJ2-2,14,-,TGTGCCAGCAGCTTAGTAATTCGGCCCGGGGAGCTGTTTTTT,CASSLVIRPGELFF
TRBV19,-,TRBJ2-5,15,few,TGTGCCAGTAGTCCGATGGGGGCTGTCCAAGAGACCCAGTACTTC,CASSPMGAVQETQYF
TRBV3-1/TRBV3-2,-,TRBJ2-1,15,-,TGTGCCAGCAGCCAAGGGGGGACCTTCGACAATGAGCAGTTCTTC,CASSQGGTFDNEQFF
TRBV5-6,TRBD1,TRBJ1-5,18,-,TGTGCCAGCAGCGCAAGCCGACAGGGGCCTAATAGCAATCAGCCCCAGCATTTT,CASSASRQGPNSNQPQHF
TRBV9,TRBD1,TRBJ2-5,16,-,TGTGCCAGCAGCGTAGGTTCCAGGGGGCAGGTTGAGACCCAGTACTTC,CASSVGSRGQVETQYF
TRBV4-1,-,TRBJ1-5,15,-,TGCGCCAGCAGCCAAGGTGGGACATCCAATCAGCCCCAGCATTTT,CASSQGGTSNQPQHF
TRBV18,-,TRBJ2-5,14,-,TGTGCCAGCTCACTGACGAGGACGGAAGAGACCCAGTACTTC,CASSLTRTEETQYF
TRBV5-1,TRBD2,TRBJ2-1,16,-,TGCGCCAGCAGCTTGGCTAGCGGGAGCTCCTACAATGAGCAGTTCTTC,CASSLASGSSYNEQFF
TRBV5-1,TRBD1,TRBJ2-3,18,-,TGCGCCAGCAGCTTATCTTCAGGGGGACAGGGGAGTACAGATACGCAGTATTTT,CASSLSSGGQGSTDTQYF
TRBV7-8,-,TRBJ1-3,14,-,TGTGCCAGCAGCTTAGCGGGCGCAATGTCCACCATATATTTT,CASSLAGAMSTIYF
TRBV30,TRBD1,TRBJ1-6,13,-,TGTGCCTGGAGAGGACAGGGGAATTCACCCCTCCACTTT,CAWRGQGNSPLHF
TRBV18,-,TRBJ1-1,11,-,TGTGCCAGCTCCGACGACACTGAAGCTTTCTTT,CASSDDTEAFF
TRBV10-1,-,TRBJ1-1,14,-,TGCGCCAGCAGTGAATCCGGAGAGTTCACTGAAGCTTTCTTT,CASSESGEFTEAFF
TRBV7-9,-,TRBJ2-5,12,few,TGTGCCAGCAGGAAGGGAGGAGAGACCCAGTACTTC,CASRKGGETQYF
TRBV4-1,-,TRBJ2-1,15,-,TGCGCCAGCAGCCAAGATCACTTCTCCTACAATGAGCAGTTCTTC,CASSQDHFSYNEQFF
TRBV2,-,TRBJ1-1,11,-,TGTGCCAGCAGCCTCGATACTGAAGCTTTCTTT,CASSLDTEAFF
TRBV3-1/TRBV3-2,-,TRBJ1-2,15,-,TGTGCCAGCAGCGAAGCGATCGGGGGCGGCGGTGGCTACACCTTC,CASSEAIGGGGGYTF
TRBV11-2,-,TRBJ1-1,15,once,TGTGCCAGCAAAAGGGACCCCCTGGGGAACACTGAAGCTTTCTTT,CASKRDPLGNTEAFF
TRBV10-1,-,TRBJ2-3,12,once,TGCGCCAGCGGACCCTCAGGAGATACGCAGTATTTT,CASGPSGDTQYF
TRBV2,TRBD2,TRBJ2-1,17,-,TGTGCCAGCAGTGCCCGACTAGCAACCATGTCCTACAATGAGCAGTTCTTC,CASSARLATMSYNEQFF
TRBV6-5,-,TRBJ1-1,15,-,TGTGCCAGCAGGGCCTTCACTCAAATTGGCACTGAAGCTTTCTTT,CASRAFTQIGTEAFF
TRBV5-1,TRBD2,TRBJ2-1,15,-,TGCGCCAGCAGCTTCAATAAGCGGGGGGGCGAGGAGCAGTTCTTC,CASSFNKRGGEEQFF
TRBV18,-,TRBJ2-2,14,-,TGTGCCAGCTCACCAGGTCATGTAACCGGGGAGCTGTTTTTT,CASSPGHVTGELFF
TRBV7-9,-,TRBJ2-7,13,-,TGTGCCAGCAGCTTGGGGAAGCCCCACGAGCAGTACTTC,CASSLGKPHEQYF
TRBV29-1,-,TRBJ1-1,13,-,TGCAGCGTTCGGACAAGGCGGGACACTGAAGCTTTCTTT,CSVRTRRDTEAFF
TRBV6-5,-,TRBJ1-2,11,-,TGTGCCAGCAGTTACTGGGGTGGCTACACCTTC,CASSYWGGYTF
TRBV9,-,TRBJ1-2,13,-,TGTGCCAGCAGCGTAGACAGGCTGTATGGCTACACCTTC,CASSVDRLYGYTF
TRBV3-1/TRBV3-2,-,TRBJ1-6,13,-,TGTGCCAGCAGCCAAGAAAGACCTTCACCCCTCCACTTT,CASSQERPSPLHF
TRBV30,-,TRBJ2-3,14,-,TGTGCCTGGAGACTCGGAGTGGTGGGGGATACGCAGTATTTT,CAWRLGVVGDTQYF
TRBV6-5,-,TRBJ2-5,15,-,TGTGCCATAGCCCGAGGGGGAGGGGGCCAAGAGACCCAGTACTTC,CAIARGGGGQETQYF
TRBV24-1,-,TRBJ2-7,15,-,TGTGCCACCAGTGATTTCGGCAGGCAGGCTTACGAGCAGTACTTC,CATSDFGRQAYEQYF
TRBV30,TRBD1,TRBJ1-5,13,-,TGTGCCTGGCGACAGGGGACAAATCAGCCCCAGCATTTT,CAWRQGTNQPQHF
TRBV5-1,TRBD2,TRBJ2-5,16,few,TGCGCCAGCAGCTTGGGGACTAGCGGGGGGCAAGAGACCCAGTACTTC,CASSLGTSGGQETQYF
TRBV19,-,TRBJ2-2,14,-,TGTGCCACCGGTGATCTCTATGGTCCCGGGGAGCTGTTTTTT,CATGDLYGPGELFF
TRBV5-4,-,TRBJ1-6,14,-,TGTGCCAGCAGCACGCCACAGTATAATTCACCCCTCCACTTT,CASSTPQYNSPLHF
TRBV10-3,-,TRBJ1-6,14,-,TGTGCCATCAGTGATAGAGGGATTGGTTCACCCCTCCACTTT,CAISDRGIGSPLHF
TRBV10-1,-,TRBJ2-3,13,medium-sized,TGCGCCAGCAGTGAGTCCGGCGCAGATACGCAGTATTTT,CASSESGADTQYF
TRBV19,TRBD1,TRBJ1-5,14,few,TGTGCCAGTAGTACGACAGGGGGCAGTCAGCCCCAGCATTTT,CASSTTGGSQPQHF